Following are 14 T cell receptor beta chains from one sample sequenced in a study of OX40 agonist ivuxolimab in advanced cancers. Sequencing was performed with immunoSEQ multiplex PCR; in TCRdb, only in-frame clones are kept and a portion is missing. The table has roughly 79,000 clones, more than 80% seen once; the top ten hold under 2%. This specimen was CD4+ or CD8+ T cells sorted from blood, taken in a trial of the OX40 agonist ivuxolimab. All receptors come from an adult with an advanced solid tumor such as melanoma, head and neck, liver or kidney cancer.

J is TRBJ2-5 and V is TRBV7-2; TRBD1 agrees at 7 bases. The CDR3 covers 13 residues. The junction had 3 bases not matched to a gene; V was cut back by 6 bases and J by 2 bases. CDR1 and CDR2 from the germline V gene are SGHTA and FQGNSA. The CDR3 reads CASRLQGQETQYF. For the CDR3, the DNA is TGTGCCAGCAGATTACAGGGGCAAGAGACCCAGTACTTC.

The rearrangement uses TRBV11-2 and TRBJ2-2; 11 nucleotides match TRBD1. The CDR3 is 17 residues long. The V and J ends lost 4 bases and 7 bases, in that order; junction bases with no gene match: 11. Germline V lookup: CDR1 SGHAT, CDR2 FQNNGV. The CDR3 protein is CASSYPPDRGPGGELFF. CDR3 nucleotide sequence: TGTGCCAGCAGCTACCCCCCGGACAGGGGGCCCGGCGGGGAGCTGTTTTTT.

This chain links TRBV29-1 with TRBJ1-1; D not certain. Between the trimmed V and J ends, which lost 6 bases and 0 bases, there was a span of 14 bases. The CDR3 contains 14 residues. Per germline, CDR1 SQVTM and CDR2 ANQGSEA. The chain's CDR3 is CSVTKQSMNTEAFF. The CDR3, as DNA: TGCAGCGTCACCAAACAGTCAATGAACACTGAAGCTTTCTTT.

The sample holds one count of this clone. The V call is TRBV30, the J call TRBJ1-3; D not certain. Germline V lookup: CDR1 GTSNPN, CDR2 SVGIG (reference sequence). This CDR3 is built from 16 residues. Between the trimmed V and J ends, which lost 3 bases and 0 bases, there was a span of 15 bases. The CDR3 protein is CAWRVRRLTSGNTIYF. In DNA form, the CDR3 reads TGTGCCTGGAGGGTACGGCGGCTGACCTCTGGAAACACCATATATTTT.

The V gene is TRBV18, the J gene TRBJ2-7, with 9 nucleotides matching TRBD1. Germline V lookup: CDR1 KGHSH, CDR2 LQKENI. V dropped 6 bases and J dropped 7; count of bases not matched to a gene: 13. There are 15 residues in the CDR3. In DNA form, the CDR3 reads TGTGCCAGCTCTTATTACTCGGGACAGGGTCGTGAGCAGTACTTC. Its translation is CASSYYSGQGREQYF.

This chain connects TRBV6-5 to TRBJ2-7; weak D call: TRBD1 (6 bases). The CDR3 totals 14 residues. The germline V gene has CDR1 MNHEY and CDR2 SVGAGI. V shed 6 bases and J shed 6 bases, with 18 bases lying between them. The CDR3 sequence is CASRGTRGSAEQYF. For the CDR3, the DNA is TGTGCCAGCAGGGGGACCAGGGGCTCGGCCGAGCAGTACTTC.

The chain uses TRBV7-2 and TRBJ2-1, with D perhaps matching TRBD1 (7 bases). The CDR3 covers 13 residues. The germline V and J ends were trimmed by 1 base and 10 bases, with 11 bases remaining between them. Germline V lookup: CDR1 SGHTA, CDR2 FQGNSA. CDR3 nucleotide sequence: TGTGCCAGCAGCTTAGGGAGGGGGCTGGAGCAGTTCTTC. It codes for CASSLGRGLEQFF.

The chain employs TRBV7-2 and TRBJ2-1; no firm D call. The V gene's germline CDR1 is SGHTA and CDR2 FQGNSA. Trimming removed 5 bases from V and 5 bases from J, with 16 bases in between. CDR3 size: 15 residues. The DNA for the CDR3 is TGTGCCAGCAGCCCCGAGGCCCGATTCGACAATGAGCAGTTCTTC. Its translation is CASSPEARFDNEQFF.

This rearrangement joins TRBV25-1 to TRBJ2-7; D perhaps matches TRBD2 (6 bases). Looked up from germline, CDR1 is MGHDK and CDR2 is SYGVNS. The CDR3 loop spans 14 amino acids. The germline V and J ends were trimmed by 4 bases and 3 bases, with 13 bases remaining between them. This chain's CDR3 is CASSGTLGGYEQYF. Written as DNA, the CDR3 is TGTGCCAGCAGTGGGACACTCGGGGGCTACGAGCAGTACTTC.

This clone was seen only once. The rearrangement joins TRBV5-6 to TRBJ2-3, with TRBD2 matching 8 bases. The CDR3 covers 15 residues. V dropped 3 bases and J dropped 2; count of bases not matched to a gene: 5. From germline, CDR1 is SGHDT and CDR2 YYEEEE. CDR3 loop: CASSSAGVLTDTQYF. In DNA, the CDR3 is TGTGCCAGCAGCTCAGCGGGAGTCCTCACAGATACGCAGTATTTT.

The V gene is TRBV6-5, the J gene TRBJ2-1, with a tentative D call TRBD2 (6 bases). Germline V lookup: CDR1 MNHEY, CDR2 SVGAGI. CDR3 size: 15 residues. Between the trimmed V and J ends, which lost 0 bases and 16 bases, there was a span of 22 bases. CDR3 sequence reads: CASSYSGVAGTLTFF. The CDR3 DNA follows: TGTGCCAGCAGTTACTCGGGAGTTGCCGGGACTCTCACCTTCTTC.

The chain combines TRBV11-2 with TRBJ2-7, with 9 bases identical to TRBD2. The CDR3 spans 16 residues. With V trimmed by 1 base and J by 3 bases, 7 bases remained unmatched. CDR1 and CDR2 (germline): SGHAT, FQNNGV. CDR3 coding DNA: TGTGCCAGCAGCTTAGGTAGCCTAGCGGGATTCTACGAGCAGTACTTC. Translation gives CASSLGSLAGFYEQYF.

CDR3 in DNA: TGTGCCAGCAGCAAAGGACGGGGGAGCGGGAGTCTGTACGAGCAGTACTTC. Its translation: CASSKGRGSGSLYEQYF. The chain employs TRBV21-1 and TRBJ2-7; the table's D call, TRBD2, was not checked against the DNA. TRBV21-1 represents a pseudogene. This CDR3 has 17 amino acids.

The CDR3 DNA sequence: TGTGCCAGCAGCTTAGTCCTAGCGGGAGAATTTAAGGGTGAGCAGTTCTTC. Protein: CASSLVLAGEFKGEQFF. The rearrangement uses TRBV7-9 and TRBJ2-1, with 10 bases identical to TRBD2. The CDR3 sequence is 17 residues long. The V gene end was trimmed by 1 base and the J gene end by 9 bases; junction bases not matched to a gene: 12. Germline values: CDR1 SEHNR, CDR2 FQNEAQ (reference sequence).